The rows below give T cell receptor beta chains drawn from one sample of a study of blood T cell repertoires in COVID-19. Sequencing was performed with immunoSEQ multiplex PCR; in TCRdb, only in-frame clones are kept and a portion is missing. The sample lists some 450,000 clones; approximately 90% were seen once. Sample: peripheral blood. The source of these receptors is a man between 18 and 35 years old with COVID-19, enrolled during active disease. Each CDR3 is given with its conserved first and last residue. D genes are given only for firm matches. The listing skips clone size in some rows; elsewhere it reads once, few, many or a size class.

d_call: -
clone_size: -
j_call: TRBJ2-2
v_call: TRBV7-9
cdr3_aa: CASSLAGTPGTGELFF
cdr3_nt: TGTGCCAGCAGCTTAGCAGGGACTCCGGGCACCGGGGAGCTGTTTTTT

d_call: TRBD2
clone_size: -
j_call: TRBJ2-3
v_call: TRBV11-2
cdr3_aa: CASSSDSGRAQYF
cdr3_nt: TGTGCCAGCAGCTCAGACTCGGGGAGGGCGCAGTATTTT

d_call: TRBD1
clone_size: -
j_call: TRBJ2-2
v_call: TRBV7-2
cdr3_aa: CASRTGVGTGELFF
cdr3_nt: TGTGCCAGCAGGACAGGGGTAGGGACCGGGGAGCTGTTTTTT

d_call: -
clone_size: -
j_call: TRBJ2-3
v_call: TRBV13
cdr3_aa: CASSAPRVDTQYF
cdr3_nt: TGTGCCAGCAGCGCCCCGCGGGTTGATACGCAGTATTTT

d_call: -
clone_size: -
j_call: TRBJ2-3
v_call: TRBV19
cdr3_aa: CASTPQGTDTQYF
cdr3_nt: TGTGCCAGTACCCCACAGGGCACAGATACGCAGTATTTT

d_call: TRBD2
clone_size: -
j_call: TRBJ2-2
v_call: TRBV3-1/TRBV3-2
cdr3_aa: CASSPLLSSGSIYTGELFF
cdr3_nt: TGTGCCAGCAGCCCGCTCCTTTCTAGCGGGAGTATATACACCGGGGAGCTGTTTTTT

d_call: TRBD1
clone_size: -
j_call: TRBJ1-4
v_call: TRBV5-1
cdr3_aa: CASRTGTNEKLFF
cdr3_nt: TGCGCCAGCCGGACAGGGACTAATGAAAAACTGTTTTTT

d_call: TRBD1
clone_size: -
j_call: TRBJ2-1
v_call: TRBV5-6
cdr3_aa: CASSFRDRDYNEQFF
cdr3_nt: TGTGCCAGCAGCTTCCGGGACAGGGACTACAATGAGCAGTTCTTC

d_call: -
clone_size: -
j_call: TRBJ1-1
v_call: TRBV19
cdr3_aa: CASSILRGSGTEAFF
cdr3_nt: TGTGCCAGTAGTATCCTGCGGGGGTCAGGGACTGAAGCTTTCTTT

d_call: -
clone_size: -
j_call: TRBJ1-1
v_call: TRBV19
cdr3_aa: CASSISDSEMNTEAFF
cdr3_nt: TGTGCCAGTAGTATATCCGACAGCGAGATGAACACTGAAGCTTTCTTT

d_call: -
clone_size: -
j_call: TRBJ2-1
v_call: TRBV5-1
cdr3_aa: CASRPGLNSYNEQFF
cdr3_nt: TGCGCCAGCAGGCCTGGGCTCAACTCCTACAATGAGCAGTTCTTC

d_call: TRBD2
clone_size: -
j_call: TRBJ2-5
v_call: TRBV7-8
cdr3_aa: CASRAGEGWQETQYF
cdr3_nt: TGTGCCAGCAGAGCGGGGGAAGGATGGCAAGAGACCCAGTACTTC

d_call: TRBD2
clone_size: -
j_call: TRBJ2-5
v_call: TRBV7-9
cdr3_aa: CASSRGTSGGEYQETQYF
cdr3_nt: TGTGCCAGCAGCCGAGGGACTAGCGGAGGGGAGTACCAAGAGACCCAGTACTTC

d_call: -
clone_size: -
j_call: TRBJ2-7
v_call: TRBV4-1
cdr3_aa: CASSQELNGGYEQYF
cdr3_nt: TGCGCCAGCAGCCAAGAACTTAACGGCGGCTACGAGCAGTACTTC

d_call: -
clone_size: few
j_call: TRBJ1-6
v_call: TRBV10-2
cdr3_aa: CASNTGPNSPLHF
cdr3_nt: TGCGCCAGCAATACAGGGCCAAATTCACCCCTCCACTTT

d_call: TRBD2
clone_size: -
j_call: TRBJ2-3
v_call: TRBV5-5
cdr3_aa: CASTRGGASSTDTQYF
cdr3_nt: TGTGCCAGCACCCGGGGGGGCGCATCTAGCACAGATACGCAGTATTTT

d_call: -
clone_size: -
j_call: TRBJ1-4
v_call: TRBV6-5
cdr3_aa: CASSSQGSTNEKLFF
cdr3_nt: TGTGCCAGCAGTAGCCAAGGGAGCACTAATGAAAAACTGTTTTTT

d_call: TRBD2
clone_size: -
j_call: TRBJ2-5
v_call: TRBV6-5
cdr3_aa: CASKGLVRLQETQYF
cdr3_nt: TGTGCCAGCAAGGGACTAGTGAGACTCCAAGAGACCCAGTACTTC

d_call: -
clone_size: -
j_call: TRBJ1-2
v_call: TRBV7-9
cdr3_aa: CASSPTRSELGYTF
cdr3_nt: TGTGCCAGCAGCCCTACGAGAAGCGAACTTGGCTACACCTTC

d_call: -
clone_size: -
j_call: TRBJ1-4
v_call: TRBV6-2/TRBV6-3
cdr3_aa: CASSYDGGATNEKLFF
cdr3_nt: TGTGCCAGCAGTTACGACGGGGGGGCAACTAATGAAAAACTGTTTTTT

d_call: -
clone_size: -
j_call: TRBJ2-1
v_call: TRBV29-1
cdr3_aa: CSVGITGNEQFF
cdr3_nt: TGCAGCGTTGGAATTACAGGGAATGAGCAGTTCTTC

d_call: TRBD1
clone_size: -
j_call: TRBJ1-5
v_call: TRBV10-3
cdr3_aa: CAISERGQGSNQPQHF
cdr3_nt: TGTGCCATCAGTGAGCGGGGACAGGGCAGCAATCAGCCCCAGCATTTT

d_call: TRBD2
clone_size: -
j_call: TRBJ2-7
v_call: TRBV11-3
cdr3_aa: CASSLELAGAYEQYF
cdr3_nt: TGTGCCAGCAGCTTAGAGTTGGCGGGGGCCTACGAGCAGTACTTC

d_call: TRBD1
clone_size: -
j_call: TRBJ2-3
v_call: TRBV2
cdr3_aa: CASREQGPWWYF
cdr3_nt: TGTGCCAGCAGGGAACAGGGGCCTTGGTGGTATTTT

d_call: -
clone_size: -
j_call: TRBJ2-6
v_call: TRBV19
cdr3_aa: CASWGGLGSTGANVLTF
cdr3_nt: TGTGCCAGTTGGGGGGGCCTAGGGAGTACTGGGGCCAACGTCCTGACTTTC

d_call: TRBD2
clone_size: -
j_call: TRBJ2-3
v_call: TRBV6-5
cdr3_aa: CASNSGGRTDTQYF
cdr3_nt: TGTGCCAGCAATAGCGGGGGGCGCACAGATACGCAGTATTTT

d_call: TRBD1
clone_size: -
j_call: TRBJ1-1
v_call: TRBV29-1
cdr3_aa: CSGRSWDRDTEAFF
cdr3_nt: TGCAGCGGGAGGTCATGGGACAGGGACACTGAAGCTTTCTTT

d_call: TRBD1
clone_size: -
j_call: TRBJ2-7
v_call: TRBV6-5
cdr3_aa: CASRPQTGGYEQYF
cdr3_nt: TGTGCCAGCAGGCCACAGACAGGGGGGTACGAGCAGTACTTC

d_call: -
clone_size: -
j_call: TRBJ1-1
v_call: TRBV20-1
cdr3_aa: CSATQGREAFF
cdr3_nt: TGCAGTGCAACACAGGGCCGAGAAGCTTTCTTT

d_call: TRBD1
clone_size: -
j_call: TRBJ2-3
v_call: TRBV7-9
cdr3_aa: CASTTGGFPDTQYF
cdr3_nt: TGTGCCAGCACTACAGGGGGTTTTCCAGATACGCAGTATTTT

d_call: TRBD1
clone_size: -
j_call: TRBJ1-5
v_call: TRBV6-1
cdr3_aa: CASSKGQGALSYSNQPQHF
cdr3_nt: TGTGCCAGCAGTAAAGGACAGGGGGCTTTATCGTATAGCAATCAGCCCCAGCATTTT

d_call: TRBD1
clone_size: -
j_call: TRBJ1-3
v_call: TRBV12-3/TRBV12-4
cdr3_aa: CASRGTAGNTIYF
cdr3_nt: TGTGCCAGCAGGGGGACAGCTGGAAACACCATATATTTT

d_call: TRBD1
clone_size: -
j_call: TRBJ2-2
v_call: TRBV7-3
cdr3_aa: CASSFTTGAGELFF
cdr3_nt: TGTGCCAGCAGCTTCACCACAGGGGCCGGGGAGCTGTTTTTT

d_call: TRBD1
clone_size: -
j_call: TRBJ2-7
v_call: TRBV4-1
cdr3_aa: CASSQVTGEREQYF
cdr3_nt: TGCGCCAGCAGCCAGGTGACAGGGGAAAGGGAGCAGTACTTC

d_call: TRBD2
clone_size: -
j_call: TRBJ2-1
v_call: TRBV6-4
cdr3_aa: CASSDSGGGGDEQFF
cdr3_nt: TGTGCCAGCAGTGACTCCGGGGGGGGCGGCGATGAGCAGTTCTTC

d_call: TRBD2
clone_size: -
j_call: TRBJ2-1
v_call: TRBV6-5
cdr3_aa: CASSLKLAGRREQFF
cdr3_nt: TGTGCCAGCAGTCTGAAACTAGCGGGGCGACGTGAGCAGTTCTTC

d_call: TRBD2
clone_size: -
j_call: TRBJ2-3
v_call: TRBV12-5
cdr3_aa: CASGLVLGRERPDTQYF
cdr3_nt: TGTGCTAGTGGTTTGGTACTGGGGAGGGAAAGACCAGATACGCAGTATTTT

d_call: -
clone_size: -
j_call: TRBJ1-5
v_call: TRBV19
cdr3_aa: CASSTSGGFAQPQHF
cdr3_nt: TGTGCCAGTAGTACGTCCGGGGGGTTCGCTCAGCCCCAGCATTTT

d_call: -
clone_size: -
j_call: TRBJ2-7
v_call: TRBV5-4
cdr3_aa: CASSLIGGRAGEQYF
cdr3_nt: TGTGCCAGCAGCTTGATCGGGGGACGGGCGGGCGAGCAGTACTTC

d_call: -
clone_size: -
j_call: TRBJ2-1
v_call: TRBV6-5
cdr3_aa: CASSSGVPSYNEQFF
cdr3_nt: TGTGCCAGCAGCTCGGGGGTCCCGTCCTACAATGAGCAGTTCTTC

d_call: -
clone_size: -
j_call: TRBJ1-1
v_call: TRBV27
cdr3_aa: CASSLNSGRGVNTEAFF
cdr3_nt: TGTGCCAGCAGTTTAAACTCGGGCAGGGGAGTGAACACTGAAGCTTTCTTT

d_call: TRBD2
clone_size: -
j_call: TRBJ2-7
v_call: TRBV4-1
cdr3_aa: CASSQTSDRYEQYF
cdr3_nt: TGCGCCAGCAGCCAGACTAGCGACCGCTACGAGCAGTACTTC

d_call: TRBD2
clone_size: -
j_call: TRBJ2-3
v_call: TRBV3-1/TRBV3-2
cdr3_aa: CASSVRGGITDTQYF
cdr3_nt: TGTGCCAGCAGCGTCCGCGGGGGAATCACAGATACGCAGTATTTT

d_call: TRBD1
clone_size: -
j_call: TRBJ1-4
v_call: TRBV7-9
cdr3_aa: CASRQGAANEKLFF
cdr3_nt: TGTGCCAGCAGACAGGGGGCAGCTAATGAAAAACTGTTTTTT